A single sample gave rise to the 25 T cell receptor beta chains below, sequenced in a study of blood T cell repertoires in COVID-19. Only in-frame clones appear in the TCRdb table, and some are missing; sequencing was by immunoSEQ multiplex PCR. The top ten clones hold 27% of a sample with 85,000 to 100,000 clones, 86% of them seen once. Specimen: peripheral blood. Receptor source: a man between 50 and 59 years old with active or convalescent COVID-19.

This clone appeared once. For the CDR3, the DNA is TGCGCCAGCAGTGATTATCCCCTTAGCGGGAGGCCAATCCACGAGCAGTACTTC. Protein sequence: CASSDYPLSGRPIHEQYF. The chain carries TRBV10-1 and TRBJ2-7, with 10 bases aligning to TRBD2. Per germline, CDR1 WNHNN and CDR2 SYGVQD (reference sequence). The CDR3 totals 18 residues. V lost 3 bases to trimming and J lost 5 bases; unmatched junction nucleotides: 16.

The chain couples TRBV5-1 to TRBJ1-2; 7 bases align to TRBD1. The CDR3 is 14 residues long. Per germline, CDR1 SGHRS and CDR2 YFSETQ. Germline trimming cut 1 base from V and 3 bases from J; bases unmatched to any gene: 3. The CDR3 nucleotides read TGCGCCAGCAGCTTGCAGGGACAGTACTATGGCTACACCTTC. This translates into CASSLQGQYYGYTF.

This clone has just a few counts. The chain uses TRBV4-2 and TRBJ1-3; D gene ambiguous. The ends were cut back, 0 bases at V and 2 bases at J, with 14 bases in the middle. The CDR3 contains 17 residues. In germline, CDR1 is LGHNA, CDR2 YNFKEQ. The CDR3 sequence: CASSQEIGSFPGNTIYF. CDR3 nucleotides: TGTGCCAGCAGCCAAGAGATAGGGAGTTTCCCTGGAAACACCATATATTTT.

The gene calls are TRBV12-3 or TRBV12-4 and TRBJ1-1; D is ambiguous. V was clipped by 6 bases and J by 3 bases, with 8 bases between them. CDR3 length: 12 amino acids. CDR3 sequence reads: CASRAAHTEAFF. The CDR3 coding sequence is TGTGCCAGCAGGGCTGCCCACACTGAAGCTTTCTTT.

This clone has more than one count but fewer than ten. The gene calls are TRBV5-4 and TRBJ2-7; possibly TRBD1 for D (6 bases). This CDR3 has 13 residues. Deletions cut 2 bases from V and 7 bases from J, with 13 bases between. The germline V gene encodes CDR1 SGHNT and CDR2 YYREEE (reference sequence). CDR3 in DNA: TGTGCCAGCAGCTTCTCTCGGACAGCAGAGCAGTACTTC. Its protein product is CASSFSRTAEQYF.

The chain has TRBV7-9 and TRBJ1-1, with a weak D call TRBD1 (6 bases). Deletions cut 5 bases from V and 0 bases from J, with 16 bases between. Germline lookup yields CDR1 SEHNR and CDR2 FQNEAQ (reference sequence). This CDR3 is built from 16 residues. CDR3 residues: CASSPAGTHMNTEAFF. The CDR3 DNA sequence: TGTGCCAGCAGCCCCGCCGGGACACATATGAACACTGAAGCTTTCTTT. Variable domain in full (rest from reference TRBV7-9 and TRBJ1-1): DTGVSQNPRHKITKRGQNVTFRCDPISEHNRLYWYRQTLGQGPEFLTYFQNEAQLEKSRLLSDRFSAERPKGSFSTLEIQRTEQGDSAMYLCASSPAGTHMNTEAFFGQGTRLTVV.

The rearrangement links TRBV6-2 or TRBV6-3 to TRBJ2-2; 14 bases are shared with TRBD2. J gave up 2 bases and V 6 bases, and 5 bases lay outside the gene matches. The CDR3 consists of 17 residues. Germline V CDR1 and CDR2: MNHEY, SVGEGT. As DNA, the CDR3 is TGTGCCAGCAGCCGAGGACTAGCGGGGGGAAACACCGGGGAGCTGTTTTTT. Its translation is CASSRGLAGGNTGELFF.

The V call is TRBV3-1 (or the pseudogene TRBV3-2), the J call TRBJ2-3, with 7 bases fitting TRBD2. The CDR3 length is 14 residues. Germline assignment: CDR1 LGHDT and CDR2 YNNKEL (reference sequence). The V and J ends lost 8 bases and 8 bases, in that order; junction bases with no gene match: 13. CDR3 residues: CASETSRWIGTQYF. CDR3 DNA sequence: TGTGCCAGCGAGACTAGCCGGTGGATTGGTACGCAGTATTTT.

This chain links TRBV19 with TRBJ2-2; TRBD1 matches 7 bases. Trimming took 4 bases from V and 5 from J; bases not matched to a gene: 10. The CDR3 sequence is 16 residues long. Germline V CDR1 and CDR2: LNHDA, SQIVND (reference sequence). CDR3 in amino acids: CASSTRDSRTTGELFF. CDR3 in DNA: TGTGCCAGTAGTACACGGGACAGCCGAACAACCGGGGAGCTGTTTTTT.

V and J are TRBV24-1 and TRBJ2-5, with 7 positions matching TRBD1. The CDR3 has 13 amino acids. The junction had 2 bases not matched to a gene; V was cut back by 8 bases and J by 0 bases. CDR1 is KGHDR, CDR2 SFDVKD, per germline. The CDR3 here is CATTDRDQETQYF. CDR3 nucleotide sequence: TGTGCCACCACAGACAGGGACCAAGAGACCCAGTACTTC.

This clone was counted a single time. The chain links TRBV4-1 to TRBJ2-7; TRBD1 might be the D (5 bases). Trimming took off 0 bases at V and 3 bases at J, with 12 bases between the two ends. CDR3 length: 15 residues. Per the germline V gene, CDR1 is MGHRA and CDR2 is YSYEKL. CDR3 bases: TGCGCCAGCAGCCAAGAGTCAGGGTGGGTCTACGAGCAGTACTTC. It translates to CASSQESGWVYEQYF.

The rearrangement links TRBV19 to TRBJ1-5; TRBD1 aligns across 7 bases. Per the germline V gene, CDR1 is LNHDA and CDR2 is SQIVND (reference sequence). The length of the CDR3 is 17 residues. V was clipped by 8 bases and J by 0 bases; unmatched bases: 13. The CDR3 sequence: CASYLERTGNSNQPQHF. Written as DNA, the CDR3 is TGTGCCAGTTACTTAGAGCGGACAGGCAATAGCAATCAGCCCCAGCATTTT.

V gene TRBV6-4 combines with J gene TRBJ1-6; the match to TRBD1 covers 9 bases. Germline CDR1 and CDR2: MRHNA and SNTAGT. This CDR3 is 15 amino acids long. V trimming: 5 bases; J trimming: 9 bases; junction bases outside the gene matches: 8. As DNA, the CDR3 is TGTGCCAGCAGTCAAGGCGGGACAGGGTTTTCACCCCTCCACTTT. Its protein is CASSQGGTGFSPLHF.

At least ten counts were recorded for this clone. The chain's CDR3 is CASSADRGTTDTQYF. In nucleotides, the CDR3 is TGTGCCAGCAGTGCCGACAGGGGGACCACAGATACGCAGTATTTT. V usage is TRBV2 and J usage is TRBJ2-3, with 9 bases aligning to TRBD1. The CDR3 extends over 15 amino acids. Trimming at V came to 4 bases and at J to 2 bases, leaving 4 bases not matched to a gene. CDR1 and CDR2 (germline): SNHLY, FYNNEI.

The V gene is TRBV24-1, the J gene TRBJ2-1, with 8 bases aligning to TRBD2. V was pared by 3 bases and J by 8 bases, with 11 bases of the junction left unmatched. Germline CDR1 is KGHDR and CDR2 is SFDVKD. This CDR3 region has 16 residues. The CDR3 protein is CATSDPSVPGGDEQFF. CDR3 nucleotide sequence: TGTGCCACCAGTGATCCTAGCGTTCCCGGGGGGGATGAGCAGTTCTTC.

This clone has a handful of counts. The rearrangement links TRBV5-1 to TRBJ2-5; TRBD2 matches 7 bases. Trimming at V came to 4 bases and at J to 4 bases, leaving 13 bases not matched to a gene. The CDR3 length is 16 residues. CDR1 is SGHRS and CDR2 is YFSETQ in the germline V gene. Here the CDR3 reads CASSPGRGEIGETQYF. The CDR3 DNA is TGCGCCAGCAGCCCGGGACGGGGGGAAATCGGAGAGACCCAGTACTTC.

This chain links TRBV7-2 with TRBJ2-1; 7 nucleotides line up with TRBD1. The germline gives CDR1 SGHTA, CDR2 FQGNSA. The CDR3 sequence is 15 residues long. The trim removed 1 base at V and 10 bases at J, leaving 10 bases unmatched. The CDR3 sequence: CASSLDTRQGGEQFF. DNA of the CDR3: TGTGCCAGCAGCTTAGACACCAGACAGGGTGGCGAGCAGTTCTTC.

The chain carries TRBV7-2 and TRBJ1-1; TRBD1 is a possible D gene (5 bases). The CDR3 runs 16 residues. Germline CDR1 reads SGHTA; CDR2 reads FQGNSA. V lost 5 bases and J lost 6, with 22 bases in between. In DNA form, the CDR3 reads TGTGCCAGCAGCGCCTCGACAGACCTGCTGACGGCTGAAGCTTTCTTT. This gives the protein CASSASTDLLTAEAFF.

This clone was detected a few times. The chain employs TRBV7-8 and TRBJ1-2; the D is unclear. Germline V CDR1 and CDR2: SGHVS, FQNEAQ. This CDR3 comprises 12 residues. V was cut by 3 bases and J by 5 bases, with 7 bases left in between. CDR3 sequence (DNA): TGTGCCAGCAGCTTGGACTTATATGGCTACACCTTC. This sequence encodes CASSLDLYGYTF.

The chain has TRBV6-2 or TRBV6-3 and TRBJ2-4, with 10 bases that match TRBD1. CDR1 is MNHEY, CDR2 SVGEGT, per germline. The CDR3 sequence is 18 residues long. The trim removed 2 bases at V and 2 bases at J, leaving 9 bases unmatched. Here the CDR3 DNA reads TGTGCCAGCAGTTACACTTCCGGGACAGGGGCGTCCAAAAACATTCAGTACTTC. As protein: CASSYTSGTGASKNIQYF.

The V gene is TRBV28, the J gene TRBJ2-2; D perhaps matches TRBD2 (6 bases). V was shortened by 8 bases and J by 4 bases, with 23 bases between the two germline ends. This CDR3 comprises 17 residues. Per the germline V gene, CDR1 is MDHEN and CDR2 is SYDVKM. For the CDR3, the DNA is TGTGCCAGCGGGTTTCCCGCGGGGCTTCGGTCCACCGGGGAGCTGTTTTTT. Translating it yields CASGFPAGLRSTGELFF.

The V call is TRBV7-2, the J call TRBJ1-5; D gene uncertain. Germline V gives CDR1 SGHTA, CDR2 FQGNSA. CDR3 size: 15 residues. V was clipped by 1 base and J by 3 bases, with 10 bases between them. The CDR3 sequence: CASSLVVTHNQPQHF. CDR3 nucleotide sequence: TGTGCCAGCAGCTTAGTTGTGACACACAATCAGCCCCAGCATTTT.

In this sample, this clone turned up once. The rearrangement links TRBV19 to TRBJ2-2, with D possibly being TRBD2 (6 bases). Germline CDR1 reads LNHDA; CDR2 reads SQIVND (reference sequence). Trimming removed 8 bases at V and 1 base at J, with 17 bases between. The length of the CDR3 is 16 residues. CDR3 loop: CASAGTRNKNTGELFF. The CDR3 coding sequence is TGTGCCAGTGCCGGGACTCGCAATAAGAACACCGGGGAGCTGTTTTTT.

The chain is built from TRBV5-1 and TRBJ2-5, with D possibly being TRBD1 (6 bases). Germline lookup yields CDR1 SGHRS and CDR2 YFSETQ. This CDR3 is built from 14 residues. The V end was cut by 4 bases, the J end by 5 bases, with 15 bases between. The CDR3 region is CASSPGQLAETQYF. CDR3 bases: TGCGCCAGCAGCCCAGGACAGTTGGCGGAGACCCAGTACTTC. Looking up the rest from reference TRBV5-1 and TRBJ2-5 gives the full variable domain: KAGVTQTPRYLIKTRGQQVTLSCSPISGHRSVSWYQQTPGQGLQFLFEYFSETQRNKGNFPGRFSGRQFSNSRSEMNVSTLELGDSALYLCASSPGQLAETQYFGPGTRLLVL.

The gene calls are TRBV11-2 and TRBJ1-1, with 10 bases lining up with TRBD1. V gave up 5 bases and J gave up 2 bases; unmatched junction bases: 5. The germline V gene encodes CDR1 SGHAT and CDR2 FQNNGV. The CDR3 is 15 residues long. In nucleotides, the CDR3 is TGTGCCAGCAGCCGCGGGACAGGGGTAAACACTGAAGCTTTCTTT. It encodes CASSRGTGVNTEAFF.